This note documents a single T cell receptor beta chain sequence. These data belong to a study of blood T cell repertoires in COVID-19. Across the whole study: Donors in the United States, Italy and Spain gave samples during acute or convalescent COVID-19. PBMCs, B-cell-depleted T cells, or T cells were the source of the cDNA or gDNA that made up the material.

Authors' data handling: For nucleated cells, counts were estimated from reference gene primer amplification. Assay: immunoSEQ multiplex PCR; the TCRdb copy retains only in-frame clones and omits some. From that table come the V and J calls and clone size; the DNA was used to work out D and trimming. The sample shows roughly 140,000 clones, approximately 91% of them seen only once. In germline, CDR1 is KGHSH, CDR2 LQKENI. V was pared by 4 bases and J by 0 bases, with 15 bases between. CDR3 length: 17 residues. The receptor's source is a human donor in a cohort sampled during active COVID-19. Sequenced material: peripheral blood. The rearrangement joins TRBV18 to TRBJ1-4, with D possibly being TRBD1 (6 bases). CDR3 region: CASSRDITGSTNEKLFF. Here the CDR3 DNA reads TGTGCCAGCTCACGGGACATCACCGGATCAACTAATGAAAAACTGTTTTTT.